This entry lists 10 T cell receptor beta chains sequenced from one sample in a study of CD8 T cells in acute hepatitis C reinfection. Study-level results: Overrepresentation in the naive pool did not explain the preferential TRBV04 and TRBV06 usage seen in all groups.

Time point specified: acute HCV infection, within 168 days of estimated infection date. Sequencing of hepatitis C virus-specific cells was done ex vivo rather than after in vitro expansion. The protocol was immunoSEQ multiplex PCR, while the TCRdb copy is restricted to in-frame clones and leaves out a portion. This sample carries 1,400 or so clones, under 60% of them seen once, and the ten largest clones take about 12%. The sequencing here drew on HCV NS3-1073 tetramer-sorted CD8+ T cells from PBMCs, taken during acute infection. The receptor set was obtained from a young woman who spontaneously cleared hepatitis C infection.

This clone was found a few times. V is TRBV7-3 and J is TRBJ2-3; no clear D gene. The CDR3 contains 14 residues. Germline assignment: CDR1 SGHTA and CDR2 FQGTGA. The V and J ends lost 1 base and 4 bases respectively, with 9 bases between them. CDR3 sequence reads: CASSLRPKADTQYF. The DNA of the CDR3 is TGTGCCAGCAGCTTAAGACCTAAGGCAGATACGCAGTATTTT.

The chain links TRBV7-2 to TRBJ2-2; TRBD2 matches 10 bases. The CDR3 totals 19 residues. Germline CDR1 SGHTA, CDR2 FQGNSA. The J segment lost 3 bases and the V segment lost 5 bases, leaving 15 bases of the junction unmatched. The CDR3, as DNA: TGTGCCAGCAGCCCAAATGGGGCTAGCGGGAGTCCGGACACCGGGGAGCTGTTTTTT. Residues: CASSPNGASGSPDTGELFF.

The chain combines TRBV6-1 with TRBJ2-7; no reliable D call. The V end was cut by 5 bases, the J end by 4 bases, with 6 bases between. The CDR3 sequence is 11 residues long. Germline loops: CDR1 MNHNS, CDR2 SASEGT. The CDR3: CASSSQYEQYF. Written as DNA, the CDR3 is TGTGCCAGCAGTTCCCAGTACGAGCAGTACTTC.

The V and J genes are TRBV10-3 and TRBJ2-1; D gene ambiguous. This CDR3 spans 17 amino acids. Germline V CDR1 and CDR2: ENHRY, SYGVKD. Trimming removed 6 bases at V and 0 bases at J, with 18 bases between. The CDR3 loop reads CAISEQNHVSSYNEQFF. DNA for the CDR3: TGTGCCATCAGCGAGCAGAACCACGTTAGCTCCTACAATGAGCAGTTCTTC.

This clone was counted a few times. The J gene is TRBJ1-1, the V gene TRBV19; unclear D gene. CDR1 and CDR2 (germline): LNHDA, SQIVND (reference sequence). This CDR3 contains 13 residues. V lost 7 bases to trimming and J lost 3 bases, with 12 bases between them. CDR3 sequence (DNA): TGTGCCAGTATCCGGGAAGGATACACTGAAGCTTTCTTT. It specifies CASIREGYTEAFF.

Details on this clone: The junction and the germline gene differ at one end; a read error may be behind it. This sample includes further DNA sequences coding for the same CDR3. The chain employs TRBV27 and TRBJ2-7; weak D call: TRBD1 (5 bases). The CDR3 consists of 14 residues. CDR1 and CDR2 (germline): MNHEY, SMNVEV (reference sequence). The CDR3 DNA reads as TGTGCCAGCAGCTTATCGATTCAGGGTTACGAGCAGTACTTC. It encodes CASSLSIQGYEQYF.

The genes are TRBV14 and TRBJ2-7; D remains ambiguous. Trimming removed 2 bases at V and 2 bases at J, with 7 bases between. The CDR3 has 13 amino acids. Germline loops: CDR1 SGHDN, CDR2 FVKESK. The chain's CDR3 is CASSQSGTYEQYF. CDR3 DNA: TGTGCCAGCAGCCAATCGGGTACCTACGAGCAGTACTTC.

The DNA for the CDR3 is TGTGCCAGCAGTGAAGAGGTAGCGGCCGGAGGGGGCGATGAGCAGTTCTTC. This codes for CASSEEVAAGGGDEQFF. This chain joins TRBV6-1 and TRBJ2-1, with a weak D call TRBD1 (7 bases). From germline, CDR1 is MNHNS and CDR2 SASEGT. The length of the CDR3 is 17 residues. V lost 1 base, J lost 8 bases, and 21 bases lay in between.

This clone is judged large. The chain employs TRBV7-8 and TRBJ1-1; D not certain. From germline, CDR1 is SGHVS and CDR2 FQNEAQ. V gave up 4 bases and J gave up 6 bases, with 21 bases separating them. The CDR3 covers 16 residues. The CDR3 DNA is TGTGCCAGCAGCTCTCGTTACTCGTCCGAGAGCGCTGAAGCTTTCTTT. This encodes CASSSRYSSESAEAFF.

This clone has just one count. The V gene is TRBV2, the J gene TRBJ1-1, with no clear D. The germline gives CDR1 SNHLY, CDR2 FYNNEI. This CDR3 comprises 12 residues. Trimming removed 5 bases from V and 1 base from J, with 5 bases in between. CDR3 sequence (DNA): TGTGCCAGCAGTTTCCAGAACACTGAAGCTTTCTTT. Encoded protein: CASSFQNTEAFF.